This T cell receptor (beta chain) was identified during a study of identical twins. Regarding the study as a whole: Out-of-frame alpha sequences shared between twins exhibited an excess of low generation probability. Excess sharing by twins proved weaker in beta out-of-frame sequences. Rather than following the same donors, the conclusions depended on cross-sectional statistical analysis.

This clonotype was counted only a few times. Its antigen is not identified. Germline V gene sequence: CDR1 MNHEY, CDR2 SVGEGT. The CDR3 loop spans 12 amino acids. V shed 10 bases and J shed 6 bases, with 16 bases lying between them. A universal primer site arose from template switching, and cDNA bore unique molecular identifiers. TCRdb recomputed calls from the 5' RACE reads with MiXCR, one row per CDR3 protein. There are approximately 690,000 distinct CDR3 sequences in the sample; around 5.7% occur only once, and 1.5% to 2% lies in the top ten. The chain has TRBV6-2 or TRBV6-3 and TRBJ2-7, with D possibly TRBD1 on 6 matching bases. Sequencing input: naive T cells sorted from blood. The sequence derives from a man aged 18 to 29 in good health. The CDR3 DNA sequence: TGTGCCACCGCACAGGGCCTCTCCGAGCAGTACTTC. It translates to CATAQGLSEQYF.